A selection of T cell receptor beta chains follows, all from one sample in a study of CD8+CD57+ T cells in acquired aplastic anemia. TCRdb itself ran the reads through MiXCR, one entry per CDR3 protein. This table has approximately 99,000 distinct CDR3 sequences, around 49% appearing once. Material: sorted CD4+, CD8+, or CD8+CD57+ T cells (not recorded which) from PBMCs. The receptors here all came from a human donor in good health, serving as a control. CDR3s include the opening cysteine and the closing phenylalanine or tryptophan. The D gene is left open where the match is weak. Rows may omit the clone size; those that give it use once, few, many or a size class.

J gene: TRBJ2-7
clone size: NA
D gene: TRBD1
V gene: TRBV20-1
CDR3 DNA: TGCAGTGCTTCCTACCGGGACAGGGGCGACGAGCAGTACTTC
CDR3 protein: CSASYRDRGDEQYF

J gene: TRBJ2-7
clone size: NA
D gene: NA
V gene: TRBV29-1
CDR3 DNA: TGCAGCGTGGGGGGACTGAAAAGTTCCTATGAGCAGTACTTC
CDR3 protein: CSVGGLKSSYEQYF

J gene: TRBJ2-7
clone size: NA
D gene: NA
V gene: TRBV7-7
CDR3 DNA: TGTGCTAGCAGCTTAAGGTGCGAGCAGTACTTC
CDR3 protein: CASSLRCEQYF

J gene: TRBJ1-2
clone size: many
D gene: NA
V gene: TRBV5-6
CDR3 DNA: TGTGCCAGCAGCTTGGACAGGGTTATAGATGGCTACACCTTC
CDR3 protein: CASSLDRVIDGYTF

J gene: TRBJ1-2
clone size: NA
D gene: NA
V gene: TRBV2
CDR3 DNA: TGCGCCAGCAGCCAAGATCCGGGCAGGAGAGGTGGCTACACCTTC
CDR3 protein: CASSQDPGRRGGYTF

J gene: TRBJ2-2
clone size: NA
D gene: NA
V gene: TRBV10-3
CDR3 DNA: TGTGCCATCAGTGCCAGGGAAGGGAACACCGGGGAGCTGTTTTTT
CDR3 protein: CAISAREGNTGELFF

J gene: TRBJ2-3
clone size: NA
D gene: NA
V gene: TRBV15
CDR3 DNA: TGTGCCACCAGGGGAAGAGAGAGAGATACGCAGTATTTT
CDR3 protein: CATRGRERDTQYF

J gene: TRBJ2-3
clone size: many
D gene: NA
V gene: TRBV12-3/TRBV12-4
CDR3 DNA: TGTGCCAGCAGTTTGGCTACCCCTAGCACAGATACGCAGTATTTT
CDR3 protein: CASSLATPSTDTQYF

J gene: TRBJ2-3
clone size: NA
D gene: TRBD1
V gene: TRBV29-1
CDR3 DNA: TGCAGCGTTGGGGCGGGGACAGGGGGCTCAGATACGCAGTATTTT
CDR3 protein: CSVGAGTGGSDTQYF

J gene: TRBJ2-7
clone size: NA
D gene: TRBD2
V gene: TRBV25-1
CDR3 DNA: TGTGCCAGCAGCTTGGGGGGGAGGTCCTACGAGCAGTACTTC
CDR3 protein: CASSLGGRSYEQYF

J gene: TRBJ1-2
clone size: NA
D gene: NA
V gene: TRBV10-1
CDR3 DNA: TGCGCCAGCAGTGGCCCAGGGGTGGGCTACACCTTC
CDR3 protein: CASSGPGVGYTF

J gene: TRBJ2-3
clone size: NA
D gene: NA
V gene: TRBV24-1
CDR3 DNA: TGTGCCACCACTAATCCCACCGGCACGCAGTATTTT
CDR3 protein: CATTNPTGTQYF

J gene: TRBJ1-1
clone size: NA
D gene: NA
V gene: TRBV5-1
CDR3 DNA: TGCGCCAGCAGCTTGTCGCCGGCAGGGGTGACTGAAGCTTTCTTT
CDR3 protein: CASSLSPAGVTEAFF

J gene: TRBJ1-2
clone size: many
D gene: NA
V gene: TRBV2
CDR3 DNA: TGTGCCAGCAATCAGGGGCCGGGAGGCTACACCTTC
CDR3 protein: CASNQGPGGYTF

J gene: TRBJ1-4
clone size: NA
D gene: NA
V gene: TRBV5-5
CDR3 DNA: TGTGCCAGCAGCTTGATATCGTCAGCGCAAATCCCGATTCTTTTT
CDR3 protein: CASSLISSAQIPILF

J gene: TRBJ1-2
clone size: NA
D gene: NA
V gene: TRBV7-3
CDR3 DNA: TGTGCCAGCAGCTTAACTTCAGGGCAGAGGATTGGTGGCTACACCTTC
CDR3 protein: CASSLTSGQRIGGYTF

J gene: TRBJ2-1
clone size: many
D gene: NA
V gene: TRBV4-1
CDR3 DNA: TGCGCCAGCAGCCAAGATACAAATGAGCAGTTCTTC
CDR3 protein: CASSQDTNEQFF

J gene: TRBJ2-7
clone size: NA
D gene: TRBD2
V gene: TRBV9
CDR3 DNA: TGTGCCAGCAGCCAAGATTCTAGCGGGGGATACGGGCAGTACTTC
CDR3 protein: CASSQDSSGGYGQYF

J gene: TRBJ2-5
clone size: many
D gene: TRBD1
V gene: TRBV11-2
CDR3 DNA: TGTGCCAGCAGCACCCGGGACAGATACCAAGAGACCCAGTACTTC
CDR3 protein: CASSTRDRYQETQYF

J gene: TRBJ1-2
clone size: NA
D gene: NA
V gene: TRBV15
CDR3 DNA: TGTGCCACCAGCTACCTGGGGACCAGGCGGATCTATGGCTACACCTTC
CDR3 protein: CATSYLGTRRIYGYTF

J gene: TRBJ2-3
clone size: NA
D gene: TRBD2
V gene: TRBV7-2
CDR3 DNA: TGTGCCAGCAGCTCCCGCTTAGCGGGGGCAGATACGCAGTATTTT
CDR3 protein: CASSSRLAGADTQYF

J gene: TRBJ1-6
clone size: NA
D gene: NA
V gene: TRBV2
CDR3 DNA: TGTGCCAGCAGGGCCGAGCATAATTCACCCCTCCACTTT
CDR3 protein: CASRAEHNSPLHF

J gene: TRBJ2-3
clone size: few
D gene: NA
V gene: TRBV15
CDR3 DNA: TGTGCCACCAGCAGAGATAGGCAGGGAGGCACAGATACGCAGTATTTT
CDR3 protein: CATSRDRQGGTDTQYF

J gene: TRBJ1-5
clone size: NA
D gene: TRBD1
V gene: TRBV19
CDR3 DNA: TGTGCCGGTAGTATCTCCAGGGGGGTCAATCAGCCCCAGCATTTT
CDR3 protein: CAGSISRGVNQPQHF

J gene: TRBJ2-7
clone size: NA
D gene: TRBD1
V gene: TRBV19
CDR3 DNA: TGTGCCAGTGCTTCGACAGGGCCTCCCTACGAGCAGTACTTC
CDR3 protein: CASASTGPPYEQYF

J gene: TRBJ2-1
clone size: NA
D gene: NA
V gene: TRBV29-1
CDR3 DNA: TGCAGCGTTGAATTGGGTTTTCGGGAGCAGTTCTTC
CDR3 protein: CSVELGFREQFF

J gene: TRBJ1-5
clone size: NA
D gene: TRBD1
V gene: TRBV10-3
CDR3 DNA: TGTGCCATCAGTGAGTGGGACAGTCTAAATCAGCCCCAGCATTTT
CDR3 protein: CAISEWDSLNQPQHF

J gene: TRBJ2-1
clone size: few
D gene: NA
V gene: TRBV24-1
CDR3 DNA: TGTGCCACCAGTGATCCTCTGTATGAGCAGTTCTTC
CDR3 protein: CATSDPLYEQFF

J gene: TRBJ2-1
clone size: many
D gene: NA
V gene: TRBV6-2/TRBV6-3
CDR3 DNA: TGTGCCAGCACCCTCTACAATGAGCAGTTCTTC
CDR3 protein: CASTLYNEQFF

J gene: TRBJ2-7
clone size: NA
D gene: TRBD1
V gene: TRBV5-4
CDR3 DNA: TGTGCCAGCAGCCTGTCGAGAGGACAGGGATCCTACGAGCAGTACTTC
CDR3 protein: CASSLSRGQGSYEQYF

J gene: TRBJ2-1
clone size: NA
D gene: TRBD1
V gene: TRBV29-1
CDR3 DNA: TGCAGCGTTGAAGCGGGACAGGGAAACAATGAGCAGTTCTTC
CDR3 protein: CSVEAGQGNNEQFF

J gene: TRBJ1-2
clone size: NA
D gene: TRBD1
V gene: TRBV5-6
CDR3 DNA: TGTGCCAGCAGCTTGAGTTACGCTGGACAGGGTGTCTATGGCTACACCTTC
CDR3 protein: CASSLSYAGQGVYGYTF

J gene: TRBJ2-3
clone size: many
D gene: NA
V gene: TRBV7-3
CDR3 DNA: TGTGCCAGCAGTGAAATTGAGGAAGATACGCAGTATTTT
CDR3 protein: CASSEIEEDTQYF

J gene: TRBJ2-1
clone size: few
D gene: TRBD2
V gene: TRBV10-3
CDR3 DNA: TGTGCCCTTTCGACTAGCGGGACTAGCTCCTACAATGAGCAGTTCTTC
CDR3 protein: CALSTSGTSSYNEQFF

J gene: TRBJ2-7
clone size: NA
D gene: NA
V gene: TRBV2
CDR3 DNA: TGTGCCAGCTCTAGGGGGGAGTCAGTTGGCGAGCAGTACTTC
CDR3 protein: CASSRGESVGEQYF

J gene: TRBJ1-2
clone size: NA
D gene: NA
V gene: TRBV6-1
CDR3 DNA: TGTGCCAGCAGTGGTTCGTGGGGGTTTAACTATGGCTACACCTTC
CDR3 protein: CASSGSWGFNYGYTF

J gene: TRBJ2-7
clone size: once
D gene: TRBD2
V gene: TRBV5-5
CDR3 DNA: TGTGCCAGCAGCTTGCGCGGGGGGGCAGGGTCGAGAGAGCAGTACTTC
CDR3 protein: CASSLRGGAGSREQYF